A single T cell receptor (beta chain) is shown here with its context. Its antigen is still unknown. For a few donor pairs, CD4+ naive/memory and CD8+ naive/effector-memory/TEMRA unstimulated subsets were also sequenced. The data were obtained in a study of siplizumab effects on memory and regulatory T cells. Study conclusions and caveats: There appeared to be greater diversity in naive T cells than in memory cells, and naive T cells seemed major contributors to the alloresponse. Naive-or-memory phenotypes were unassignable for roughly 75-96% of proliferating CD4+ or CD8+ clones. Researchers could map only a minor fraction of alloreactive clones to unstimulated subsets.

Generated by immunoSEQ multiplex PCR, the TCRdb table keeps only in-frame clones and is missing some. In the table there are roughly 68,000 clones, roughly 97% of which are singletons. Trimming left V 2 bases short and J 6 bases short, with 7 bases between. The CDR3 covers 13 residues. Germline V gives CDR1 SEHNR, CDR2 FQNEAQ (reference sequence). The chain combines TRBV7-9 with TRBJ2-2; D unresolved. Sequenced material: naive CD8+ T cells sorted from blood. This TCR was sampled from a human donor in good health. The CDR3 DNA is TGTGCCAGCAGCTTAAGACCTCCCGGGGAGCTGTTTTTT. It is translated as CASSLRPPGELFF.